The 29 T cell receptor beta chains listed next were all sequenced from one sample in a study of cytomegalovirus exposure and HLA in healthy donors. PCR used 60 Vbeta primers and 13 Jbeta primers. Clones were read by immunoSEQ multiplex PCR, and TCRdb kept only the in-frame ones, dropping some. The profile shows over 200,000 clones, about 75% of them singletons. The sequenced sample was PBMCs. The source is a woman in her twenties or thirties in good health and CMV-seronegative.

The chain joins TRBV11-3 to TRBJ1-2; no definite D call. Trimming removed 4 bases at V and 3 bases at J, with 9 bases between. Germline CDR1 reads SGHNT; CDR2 reads YENEEA. The CDR3 loop spans 13 amino acids. CDR3 residues: CASSYSPDYGYTF. CDR3 nucleotide sequence: TGTGCCAGCAGCTATAGTCCCGACTATGGCTACACCTTC.

This chain uses TRBV5-8 with TRBJ1-2; D perhaps matches TRBD1 (6 bases). V lost 1 base and J 4 bases, leaving 23 bases between the germline ends. The CDR3 runs to 18 residues. CDR1 is SGHTS and CDR2 is YDEGEE in the germline V gene. Written as DNA, the CDR3 is TGTGCCAGCAGCTTGTACCGCGGGGGGGCCATAAGAAGCTATGGCTACACCTTC. It yields the protein CASSLYRGGAIRSYGYTF.

This clone was seen a few times. This chain joins TRBV11-3 and TRBJ2-7; 7 positions match TRBD1. Germline V lookup: CDR1 SGHNT, CDR2 YENEEA. V shed 4 bases, J shed 0 bases, and the junction held 0 bases outside the gene matches. CDR3 length equals 13 residues. This chain's CDR3 is CASSWDSSYEQYF. CDR3 coding DNA: TGTGCCAGCAGCTGGGACAGCTCCTACGAGCAGTACTTC. The whole variable domain, remainder taken from reference TRBV11-3 and TRBJ2-7, is EAGVVQSPRYKIIEKKQPVAFWCNPISGHNTLYWYLQNLGQGPELLIRYENEEAVDDSQLPKDRFSAERLKGVDSTLKIQPAELGDSAVYLCASSWDSSYEQYFGPGTRLTVT.

The chain has TRBV7-3 and TRBJ2-7; the match to TRBD2 covers 8 bases. The CDR3 totals 15 residues. The J segment lost 7 bases and the V segment lost 5 bases, leaving 13 bases of the junction unmatched. Germline values: CDR1 SGHTA, CDR2 FQGTGA. This chain's CDR3 is CASSQSGSTSREQYF. The CDR3 DNA sequence: TGTGCCAGCAGCCAGAGCGGGAGCACGTCGAGAGAGCAGTACTTC.

This clone was recorded many times. This chain joins TRBV7-9 and TRBJ1-1, with D possibly matching TRBD1 (6 bases). The CDR3 spans 12 residues. V lost 3 bases and J 10 bases, leaving 12 bases between the germline ends. Germline CDR1 SEHNR, CDR2 FQNEAQ (reference sequence). CDR3 protein: CASSFSGEGAFF. The CDR3 region has the DNA TGTGCCAGCAGCTTCTCAGGGGAGGGAGCTTTCTTT.

The chain employs TRBV27 and TRBJ1-2; the D gene is possibly TRBD1 (6 bases). The V and J ends lost 5 bases and 0 bases respectively, with 10 bases between them. Germline V gene data show CDR1 as MNHEY and CDR2 as SMNVEV (reference sequence). This CDR3 spans 14 amino acids. The CDR3 is CASSTGPTNYGYTF. The CDR3 region has the DNA TGTGCCAGCAGTACAGGGCCTACTAACTATGGCTACACCTTC.

This chain connects TRBV9 to TRBJ1-1; no firm D call. V lost 0 bases and J 6 bases, leaving 12 bases between the germline ends. Germline CDR1 and CDR2: SGDLS and YYNGEE. The CDR3 sequence is 14 residues long. CDR3 in DNA: TGTGCCAGCAGCGTAGAGGTCGGGTTTGCTGAAGCTTTCTTT. This gives the protein CASSVEVGFAEAFF.

This clone was detected only once. The chain employs TRBV29-1 and TRBJ2-7; 8 positions match TRBD1. Germline V gene lookup returns CDR1 SQVTM and CDR2 ANQGSEA. After removal of 2 bases from V and 6 bases from J, the junction contained 9 bases not matched to a gene. The CDR3 sequence is 14 residues long. The CDR3 DNA is TGCAGCGTTGAACACAGGGGGACAGTGGGCGAGCAGTACTTC. This codes for CSVEHRGTVGEQYF.

CDR3 DNA sequence: TGTGCCAGCAGCACAGCGGACGGGGACATTCAGTACTTC. Translated: CASSTADGDIQYF. The gene calls are TRBV5-6 and TRBJ2-4, with D possibly being TRBD2 (5 bases). The V gene lost 4 bases and the J gene lost 8 bases, with 13 bases spanning the gap. The CDR3 loop spans 13 amino acids. The germline V gene encodes CDR1 SGHDT and CDR2 YYEEEE.

Comment on this clone: A read error may produce the germline difference seen at one junction end. The CDR3 region has the DNA TGTTCCAGCAGCTTGGACATAATTATGGGCACTGAAGCTTTCTTT. Its translation: CSSSLDIIMGTEAFF. The genes are TRBV7-9 and TRBJ1-1, with a tentative D call TRBD1 (5 bases). There are 15 residues in the CDR3. Germline V gene data show CDR1 as SEHNR and CDR2 as FQNEAQ (reference sequence).

This clone came up a few times. This sequence joins TRBV5-4 and TRBJ2-7; the match to TRBD2 covers 14 bases. Germline V gene sequence: CDR1 SGHNT, CDR2 YYREEE (reference sequence). CDR3 length equals 17 residues. Trimming took 3 bases from V and 0 from J; bases not matched to a gene: 5. CDR3 DNA sequence: TGTGCCAGCAGCTCGGGACTAGCGGGGGATTCCTCCTACGAGCAGTACTTC. This sequence encodes CASSSGLAGDSSYEQYF.

This chain links TRBV19 with TRBJ2-1; TRBD2 matches 12 bases. The CDR3 has 15 amino acids. V dropped 6 bases and J dropped 9; count of bases not matched to a gene: 9. Germline V gene sequence: CDR1 LNHDA, CDR2 SQIVND (reference sequence). The CDR3 region is CASSFWTSGDAEQFF. The CDR3, as DNA: TGTGCCAGTAGCTTTTGGACTAGCGGGGACGCTGAGCAGTTCTTC.

This clone was seen just once. This sequence joins TRBV5-1 and TRBJ1-3, with D unclear. CDR1 and CDR2 from the germline V gene are SGHRS and YFSETQ. The V end was cut by 0 bases, the J end by 0 bases, with 10 bases between. CDR3 length equals 16 residues. CDR3 nucleotides: TGCGCCAGCAGCTTGGGGAGGGCGAGCTCTGGAAACACCATATATTTT. It encodes CASSLGRASSGNTIYF.

This chain connects TRBV19 to TRBJ1-4; TRBD1 is a possible D gene (5 bases). V lost 9 bases and J lost 10, with 21 bases in between. Germline assignment: CDR1 LNHDA and CDR2 SQIVND (reference sequence). This CDR3 is built from 14 residues. CDR3 residues: CASQQTAGLTKLFF. The CDR3 DNA is TGTGCCAGCCAGCAGACAGCAGGTCTAACAAAACTGTTTTTT.

The rearrangement joins TRBV27 to TRBJ2-3; perhaps TRBD2 as D (5 bases). Trimming removed 3 bases at V and 2 bases at J, with 9 bases between. Germline values: CDR1 MNHEY, CDR2 SMNVEV (reference sequence). The CDR3 extends over 14 amino acids. CDR3 sequence (DNA): TGTGCCAGCAGTTTTACTAGGAACACAGATACGCAGTATTTT. It yields the protein CASSFTRNTDTQYF.

The CDR3, as DNA: TGCGCCAGCAGCTCTCCTAACCGGGACAGGGGGGACTACGAGCAGTACTTC. Translated: CASSSPNRDRGDYEQYF. The V and J genes are TRBV5-1 and TRBJ2-7, with 11 bases that match TRBD1. The CDR3 spans 17 residues. V lost 3 bases to trimming and J lost 3 bases; unmatched junction nucleotides: 11. Germline V gene lookup returns CDR1 SGHRS and CDR2 YFSETQ. The full variable domain, rest sourced from reference TRBV5-1 and TRBJ2-7, is KAGVTQTPRYLIKTRGQQVTLSCSPISGHRSVSWYQQTPGQGLQFLFEYFSETQRNKGNFPGRFSGRQFSNSRSEMNVSTLELGDSALYLCASSSPNRDRGDYEQYFGPGTRLTVT.

The chain uses TRBV2 and TRBJ1-3; 7 bases align to TRBD1. Looked up from germline, CDR1 is SNHLY and CDR2 is FYNNEI. V trimming: 5 bases; J trimming: 0 bases; junction bases outside the gene matches: 4. CDR3 size: 15 residues. CDR3 bases: TGTGCCAGCAGTCCCGGGACAGTCTCTGGAAACACCATATATTTT. Translated, it gives CASSPGTVSGNTIYF.

This clone was found once. This chain connects TRBV2 to TRBJ2-7, with 9 bases lining up with TRBD1. With 3 bases clipped from V and 6 bases from J, the junction kept 6 bases outside the gene matches. The germline CDR1 and CDR2 sequences are SNHLY and FYNNEI. The CDR3 is made up of 14 amino acids. This CDR3 is CASSEGQGEAEQYF. The DNA of the CDR3 is TGTGCCAGCAGTGAGGGACAGGGCGAGGCCGAGCAGTACTTC. Looking up the rest from reference TRBV2 and TRBJ2-7 gives the full variable domain: EPEVTQTPSHQVTQMGQEVILRCVPISNHLYFYWYRQILGQKVEFLVSFYNNEISEKSEIFDDQFSVERPDGSNFTLKIRSTKLEDSAMYFCASSEGQGEAEQYFGPGTRLTVT.

The chain uses TRBV13 and TRBJ2-1, with 9 bases fitting TRBD1. The CDR3 extends over 15 amino acids. V shed 2 bases, J shed 8 bases, and the junction held 7 bases outside the gene matches. Germline CDR1 is PRHDT and CDR2 is FYEKMQ (reference sequence). CDR3 region: CASSLYGTGNDEQFF. CDR3 nucleotide sequence: TGTGCCAGCAGCTTATACGGGACAGGGAACGATGAGCAGTTCTTC.

Only a few counts were recorded for this clone. This chain joins TRBV6-6 and TRBJ2-7, with D maybe TRBD2 (6 bases). V lost 5 bases and J 3 bases, leaving 11 bases between the germline ends. CDR3 length equals 13 residues. Germline V gene data show CDR1 as MNHNY and CDR2 as SVGAGI (reference sequence). The CDR3 protein is CASSRREDYEQYF. The DNA of the CDR3 is TGTGCCAGCAGTCGGAGGGAGGACTACGAGCAGTACTTC.

V and J are TRBV6-6 and TRBJ1-2; 11 bases line up with TRBD1. The CDR3 runs 12 residues. The V gene end was trimmed by 8 bases and the J gene end by 7 bases; junction bases not matched to a gene: 3. The germline V gene encodes CDR1 MNHNY and CDR2 SVGAGI (reference sequence). The CDR3 DNA reads as TGTGCCAGCGTCGGGACAGGGGGTGGCTACACCTTC. Translation gives CASVGTGGGYTF.

The genes are TRBV18 and TRBJ1-1, with 8 bases lining up with TRBD1. Trimming cost V 2 bases and J 6 bases; bases outside gene matches: 2. In germline, CDR1 is KGHSH, CDR2 LQKENI. The CDR3 is made up of 13 amino acids. Here the CDR3 DNA reads TGTGCCAGCTCACCAGAGACAGGGGCTGAAGCTTTCTTT. It is translated as CASSPETGAEAFF.

This chain connects TRBV19 to TRBJ2-3; 9 bases line up with TRBD1. J lost 7 bases, V lost 4 bases, and 3 bases had no gene match. This CDR3 has 13 amino acids. Germline V gives CDR1 LNHDA, CDR2 SQIVND (reference sequence). The CDR3 sequence is CASSTTGGYTQYF. The DNA for the CDR3 is TGTGCCAGTAGTACCACAGGGGGCTATACGCAGTATTTT.

V gene TRBV7-2 combines with J gene TRBJ2-5, with TRBD2 identical over 15 bases. The CDR3 consists of 17 residues. Germline lookup yields CDR1 SGHTA and CDR2 FQGNSA. V gave up 4 bases and J gave up 5 bases; unmatched junction bases: 8. Here the CDR3 reads CASSWGLAGGMGETQYF. CDR3 DNA: TGTGCCAGCAGCTGGGGACTAGCGGGAGGTATGGGGGAGACCCAGTACTTC.

The gene calls are TRBV11-2 and TRBJ2-1; 8 bases are shared with TRBD2. Trimming removed 8 bases from V and 4 bases from J; junction bases left unmatched: 13. The CDR3 has 16 residues. The germline CDR1 and CDR2 sequences are SGHAT and FQNNGV. The CDR3, as DNA: TGTGCCAGCCACAGCCGGGGGGGAGTGGGGTACAATGAGCAGTTCTTC. Amino acid sequence: CASHSRGGVGYNEQFF.

The chain carries TRBV5-1 and TRBJ1-1; D is uncertain. The V gene lost 0 bases and the J gene lost 11 bases, with 8 bases spanning the gap. CDR1 and CDR2 (germline): SGHRS, YFSETQ. This CDR3 is built from 11 residues. CDR3 nucleotides: TGCGCCAGCAGCTTGGGGCAGATGGCTTTCTTT. The encoded protein is CASSLGQMAFF. The variable domain in full, completed from reference TRBV5-1 and TRBJ1-1, reads KAGVTQTPRYLIKTRGQQVTLSCSPISGHRSVSWYQQTPGQGLQFLFEYFSETQRNKGNFPGRFSGRQFSNSRSEMNVSTLELGDSALYLCASSLGQMAFFGQGTRLTVV.

This clone was found a few times. The chain carries TRBV6-6 and TRBJ1-1; D is unclear. From germline, CDR1 is MNHNY and CDR2 SVGAGI (reference sequence). The V end was cut by 5 bases, the J end by 1 base, with 8 bases between. The CDR3 contains 13 residues. CDR3 in DNA: TGTGCCAGCAGTGGACGGGGGAACACTGAAGCTTTCTTT. It yields the protein CASSGRGNTEAFF.

This clone was detected only once. The chain couples TRBV11-3 to TRBJ1-4; D gene ambiguous. The CDR3 sequence is 16 residues long. Per germline, CDR1 SGHNT and CDR2 YENEEA. Trimming removed 4 bases from V and 3 bases from J, with 15 bases in between. CDR3 sequence: CASSSMVSEANEKLFF. The DNA for the CDR3 is TGTGCCAGCAGCTCAATGGTGTCGGAGGCTAATGAAAAACTGTTTTTT.

This clone was detected only a few times. One end of the junction varies from germline; a read error may be responsible. The gene calls are TRBV10-3 and TRBJ1-4; D unclear. Germline assignment: CDR1 ENHRY and CDR2 SYGVKD. CDR3 size: 13 residues. CDR3 protein: CASSEKEHEKLFF. In nucleotides, the CDR3 is TGTGCCAGCAGTGAAAAGGAGCATGAAAAACTGTTTTTT.